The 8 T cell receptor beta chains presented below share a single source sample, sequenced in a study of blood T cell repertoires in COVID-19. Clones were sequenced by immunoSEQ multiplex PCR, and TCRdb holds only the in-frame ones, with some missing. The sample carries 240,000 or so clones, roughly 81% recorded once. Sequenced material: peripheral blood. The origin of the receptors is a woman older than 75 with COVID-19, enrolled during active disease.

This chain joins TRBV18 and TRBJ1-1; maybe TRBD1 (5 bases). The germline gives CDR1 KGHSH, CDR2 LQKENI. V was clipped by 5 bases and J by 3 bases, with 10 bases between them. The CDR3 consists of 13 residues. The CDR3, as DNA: TGTGCCAGCTCAGCAGGGATGGACACTGAAGCTTTCTTT. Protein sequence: CASSAGMDTEAFF.

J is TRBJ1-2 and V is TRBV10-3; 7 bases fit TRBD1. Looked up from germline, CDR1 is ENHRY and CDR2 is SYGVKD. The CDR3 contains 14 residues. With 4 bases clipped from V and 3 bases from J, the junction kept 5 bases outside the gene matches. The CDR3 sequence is CAISAGGGHYGYTF. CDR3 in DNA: TGTGCCATCAGTGCCGGAGGGGGCCACTATGGCTACACCTTC.

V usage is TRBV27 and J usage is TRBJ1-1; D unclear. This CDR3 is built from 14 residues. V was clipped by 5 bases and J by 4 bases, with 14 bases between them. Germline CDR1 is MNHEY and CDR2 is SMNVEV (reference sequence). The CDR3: CASSNLIHRTEAFF. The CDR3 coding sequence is TGTGCCAGCAGTAATTTAATACATCGCACTGAAGCTTTCTTT.

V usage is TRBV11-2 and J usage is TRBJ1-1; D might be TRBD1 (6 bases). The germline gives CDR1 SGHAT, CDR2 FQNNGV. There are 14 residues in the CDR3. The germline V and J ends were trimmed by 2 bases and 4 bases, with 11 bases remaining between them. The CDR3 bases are TGTGCCAGCAGCTTACACAGGGAGAGCACTGAAGCTTTCTTT. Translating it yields CASSLHRESTEAFF.

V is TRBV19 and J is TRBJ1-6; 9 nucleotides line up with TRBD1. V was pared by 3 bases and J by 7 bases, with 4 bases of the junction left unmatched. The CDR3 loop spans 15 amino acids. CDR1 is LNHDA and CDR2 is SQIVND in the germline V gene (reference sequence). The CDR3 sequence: CASSIGQGRNSPLHF. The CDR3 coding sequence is TGTGCCAGTAGTATCGGACAGGGGAGAAATTCACCCCTCCACTTT.

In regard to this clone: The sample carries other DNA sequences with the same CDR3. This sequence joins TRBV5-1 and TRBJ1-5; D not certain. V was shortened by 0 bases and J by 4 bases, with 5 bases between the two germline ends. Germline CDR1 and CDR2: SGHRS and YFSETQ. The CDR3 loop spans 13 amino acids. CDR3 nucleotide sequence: TGCGCCAGCAGCTTGGGCGAGAATCAGCCCCAGCATTTT. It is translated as CASSLGENQPQHF.

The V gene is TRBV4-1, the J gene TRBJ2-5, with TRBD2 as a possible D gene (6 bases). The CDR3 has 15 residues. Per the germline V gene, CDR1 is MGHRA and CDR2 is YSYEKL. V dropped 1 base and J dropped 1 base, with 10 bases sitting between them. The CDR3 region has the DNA TGCGCCAGCAGCCAAGCAAGGGACTCCCAAGAGACCCAGTACTTC. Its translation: CASSQARDSQETQYF.

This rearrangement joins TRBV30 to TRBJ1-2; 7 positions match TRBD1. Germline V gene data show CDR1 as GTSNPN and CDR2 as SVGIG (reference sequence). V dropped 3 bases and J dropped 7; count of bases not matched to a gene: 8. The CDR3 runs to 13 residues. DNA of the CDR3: TGTGCCTGGAGGGTAGACAGGGAGGTTGGCTACACCTTC. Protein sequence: CAWRVDREVGYTF.